The 3 T cell receptor beta chains given below trace back to one sample, sequenced in a study of blood T cell repertoires in COVID-19. Profiling relied on immunoSEQ multiplex PCR, and the TCRdb table lists in-frame clones only, not all of them. The sample consists of under 300,000 clones, 88% of them appearing once. The material sequenced was PBMCs or T cells enriched from blood (not recorded which). The receptors here all came from a woman in her 40s who had been exposed to COVID-19.

In DNA form, the CDR3 reads TGTGCCTGGAGTGTTTCGAGTCCAGGGTCGTATGGCTACACCTTC. As protein: CAWSVSSPGSYGYTF. V and J are TRBV30 and TRBJ1-2; possible D gene TRBD1, 5 bases. Germline CDR1 is GTSNPN and CDR2 is SVGIG (reference sequence). Trimming shortened V by 0 bases and J by 5 bases, and 16 bases separated the two germline ends. This CDR3 is built from 15 residues.

This chain connects TRBV5-1 to TRBJ1-1; D unresolved. The V gene lost 1 base and the J gene lost 3 bases, with 10 bases spanning the gap. The CDR3 contains 14 residues. CDR1 and CDR2 from the germline V gene are SGHRS and YFSETQ. The CDR3 DNA reads as TGCGCCAGCAGCTTGCTTCCCGAGGACACTGAAGCTTTCTTT. The encoded protein is CASSLLPEDTEAFF. The full variable domain, in which reference TRBV5-1 and TRBJ1-1 provide the parts outside the CDR3, is KAGVTQTPRYLIKTRGQQVTLSCSPISGHRSVSWYQQTPGQGLQFLFEYFSETQRNKGNFPGRFSGRQFSNSRSEMNVSTLELGDSALYLCASSLLPEDTEAFFGQGTRLTVV.

CDR3 sequence reads: CASSQGTGGANEQFF. As DNA, the CDR3 is TGTGCCAGCAGCCAAGGGACAGGGGGCGCGAATGAGCAGTTCTTC. V is TRBV3-1 (or the pseudogene TRBV3-2) and J is TRBJ2-1; TRBD1 matches at 11 bases. Germline CDR1 is LGHDT and CDR2 is YNNKEL (reference sequence). Trimming at V came to 1 base and at J to 7 bases, leaving 3 bases not matched to a gene. CDR3 length: 15 amino acids.